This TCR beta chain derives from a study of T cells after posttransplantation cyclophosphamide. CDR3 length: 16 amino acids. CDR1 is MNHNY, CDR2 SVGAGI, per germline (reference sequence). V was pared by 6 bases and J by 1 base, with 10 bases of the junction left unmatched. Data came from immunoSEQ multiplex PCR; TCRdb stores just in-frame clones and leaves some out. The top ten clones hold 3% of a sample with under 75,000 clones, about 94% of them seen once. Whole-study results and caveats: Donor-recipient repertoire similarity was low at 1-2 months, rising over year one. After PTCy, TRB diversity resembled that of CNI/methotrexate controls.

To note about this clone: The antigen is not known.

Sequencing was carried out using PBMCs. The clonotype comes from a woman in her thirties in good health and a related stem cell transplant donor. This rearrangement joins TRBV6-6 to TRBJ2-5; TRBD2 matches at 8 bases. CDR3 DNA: TGTGCCAGCAGCCCTCTGGCGGGGGGAATCCAAGAGACCCAGTACTTC. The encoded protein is CASSPLAGGIQETQYF.